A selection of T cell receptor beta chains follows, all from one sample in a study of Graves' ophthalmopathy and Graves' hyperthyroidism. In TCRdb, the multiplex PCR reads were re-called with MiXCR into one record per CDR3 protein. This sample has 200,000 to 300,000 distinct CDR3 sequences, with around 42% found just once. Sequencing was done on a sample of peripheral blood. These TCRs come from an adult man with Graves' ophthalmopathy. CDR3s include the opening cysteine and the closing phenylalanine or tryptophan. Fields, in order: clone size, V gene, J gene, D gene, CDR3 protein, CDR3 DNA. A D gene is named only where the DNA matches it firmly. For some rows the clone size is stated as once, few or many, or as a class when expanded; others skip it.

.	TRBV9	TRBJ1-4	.	CASSVGTTTNEKLFF	TGTGCCAGCAGCGTGGGGACAACAACTAATGAAAAACTGTTTTTT
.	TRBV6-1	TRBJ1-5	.	CASSASNDQPQHF	TGTGCCAGCAGTGCCTCTAACGATCAGCCCCAGCATTTT
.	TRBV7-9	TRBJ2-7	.	CASSSGAGVVDYEQYF	TGTGCCAGCAGCTCAGGGGCGGGGGTGGTTGACTACGAGCAATACTTC
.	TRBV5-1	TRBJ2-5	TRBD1	CASRVGTGEETQYF	TGCGCCAGCAGGGTTGGGACAGGCGAAGAGACCCAGTACTTC
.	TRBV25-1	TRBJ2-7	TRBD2	CASSPAPGLAGFSSYEQYF	TGTGCCAGCAGTCCCGCCCCGGGACTAGCGGGCTTCTCGTCCTACGAGCAGTACTTC
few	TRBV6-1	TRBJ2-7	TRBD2	CASSRLAAYEQYF	TGTGCCAGCAGTCGACTAGCAGCCTACGAGCAGTACTTC
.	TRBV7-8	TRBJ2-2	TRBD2	CASSLVRPPLTSGSTGELFF	TGTGCCAGCAGCTTAGTTCGCCCCCCCCTGACTAGCGGGAGCACCGGGGAGCTGTTTTTC
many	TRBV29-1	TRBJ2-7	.	CSVEDSYEQYF	TGCAGCGTTGAAGACAGCTACGAGCAGTACTTC
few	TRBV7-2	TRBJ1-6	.	CASSLGVSSYNSPLHF	TGTGCCAGCAGCTTGGGTGTGAGCTCCTATAATTCACCCCTCCACTTT
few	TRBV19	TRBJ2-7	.	CASSETRSYEQYF	TGTGCCAGTAGTGAAACCCGCTCCTACGAGCAGTACTTC
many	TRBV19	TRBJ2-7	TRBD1	CASSRTGTYEQYF	TGTGCCAGTAGTCGGACAGGGACCTACGAGCAGTACTTC
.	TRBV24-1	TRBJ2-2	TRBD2	CATSDQGLAGGELFF	TGTGCCACCAGTGATCAGGGACTAGCGGGCGGGGAGCTGTTTTTT
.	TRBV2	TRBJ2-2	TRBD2	CASSASGAPTGELFF	TGTGCCAGCAGTGCTAGCGGGGCCCCCACCGGGGAGCTGTTTTTT
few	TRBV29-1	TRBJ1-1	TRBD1	CSIYRGLNTEAFF	TGCAGCATCTACAGGGGGCTGAACACTGAAGCTTTCTTT
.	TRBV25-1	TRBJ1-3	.	CASSKGLSSGNTIYF	TGTGCCAGCAGTAAGGGCCTATCCTCTGGAAACACCATATATTTT
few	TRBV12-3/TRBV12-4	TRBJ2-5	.	CASSLALGKTGQGGLDQYF	TGTGCCAGCAGCTTAGCTCTAGGGAAAACTGGACAGGGAGGGTTGGACCAGTACTTC
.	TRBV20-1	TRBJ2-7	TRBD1	CSASRGTGGGAYF	TGCAGTGCTAGCCGTGGGACAGGGGGCGGCGCGTACTTC
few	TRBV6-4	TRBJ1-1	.	CASSDPGGEAFF	TGTGCCAGCAGTGACCCAGGCGGTGAAGCTTTCTTT
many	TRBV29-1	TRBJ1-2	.	CSVAGVSIGYTF	TGCAGCGTTGCAGGGGTATCGATTGGCTACACCTTC
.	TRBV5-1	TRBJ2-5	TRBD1	CASSSGQGLVETQYF	TGCGCCAGCAGCTCGGGACAGGGCTTGGTAGAGACCCAGTACTTC
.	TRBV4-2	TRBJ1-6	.	CASSLGDRNNSPLHF	TGTGCCAGCAGCTTGGGTGACAGGAATAATTCACCCCTCCACTTT
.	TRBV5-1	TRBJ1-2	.	CASSSGPGGGYTF	TGCGCCAGCAGCTCGGGTCCCGGGGGTGGCTACACCTTC
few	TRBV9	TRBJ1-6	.	CASPDPQTTGPYNSPLHF	TGTGCCAGCCCTGACCCTCAAACCACAGGGCCCTATAATTCACCCCTCCACTTT
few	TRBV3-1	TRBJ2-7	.	CASSHGQSRNYGQYF	TGTGCCAGCAGCCACGGACAGAGCCGGAACTACGGGCAGTACTTC
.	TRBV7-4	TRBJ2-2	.	CASSQEGADATGELFF	TGTGCCAGCAGCCAAGAAGGGGCTGATGCCACCGGGGAGCTGTTTTTT
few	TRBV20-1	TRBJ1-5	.	CSARSGARSAQHF	TGCAGTGCTAGGTCAGGGGCACGGAGTGCCCAGCATTTT
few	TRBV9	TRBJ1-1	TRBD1	CASVAGGSFTEAFF	TGTGCCAGTGTCGCAGGGGGCTCGTTCACTGAAGCTTTCTTT
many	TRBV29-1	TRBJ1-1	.	CSVVEGSAFF	TGCAGCGTTGTGGAGGGGAGCGCTTTCTTT
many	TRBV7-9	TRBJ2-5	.	CASARAEETQYF	TGTGCCAGCGCGAGGGCTGAAGAGACCCAGTACTTC
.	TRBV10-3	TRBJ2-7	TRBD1	CAIGGTTGVHEQYF	TGTGCCATCGGGGGAACGACAGGGGTCCACGAGCAGTACTTC
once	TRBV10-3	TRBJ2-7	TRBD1	CAISSRGQGACEQYF	TGTGCCATCAGTAGCCGGGGGCAGGGGGCCTGCGAGCAGTACTTC
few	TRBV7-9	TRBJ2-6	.	CASSTTVISGANVLTF	TGTGCCAGCAGTACGACAGTGATCTCTGGGGCCAACGTCCTGACTTTC
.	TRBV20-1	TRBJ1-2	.	CSAQDKARDGYTF	TGCAGTGCTCAGGATAAGGCTCGGGATGGCTACACCTTC
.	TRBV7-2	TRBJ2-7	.	CASSLVTGREQYF	TGTGCCAGCAGCTTAGTTACGGGGCGCGAGCAGTACTTC
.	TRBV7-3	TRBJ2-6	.	CASSPKGPSGANVLTF	TGTGCCAGCAGCCCAAAGGGCCCCTCTGGGGCCAACGTCCTGACTTTC
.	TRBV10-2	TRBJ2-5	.	CASSDQGEGTQYF	TGCGCCAGCAGTGACCAGGGTGAAGGGACCCAGTACTTC
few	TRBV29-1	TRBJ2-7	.	CSVELKPLEQYF	TGCAGCGTTGAACTCAAACCGCTCGAGCAGTACTTC
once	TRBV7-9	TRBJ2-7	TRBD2	CASSLLRTSRHEQYF	TGTGCCAGCAGCTTACTCCGGACTAGTCGCCACGAGCAGTACTTC
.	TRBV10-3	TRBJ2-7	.	CAISSTDSPYEQYF	TGTGCCATCAGTTCGACGGACAGTCCCTACGAGCAGTACTTC
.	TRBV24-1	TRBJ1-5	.	CATSETEGNQPQHF	TGTGCCACCAGTGAGACAGAGGGGAATCAGCCCCAGCATTTT
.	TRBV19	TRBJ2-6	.	CATGRDSGANVLTF	TGTGCCACCGGTCGAGACTCTGGGGCCAACGTCCTGACTTTC
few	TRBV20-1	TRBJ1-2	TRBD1	CSARAADGQGIYGYTF	TGCAGTGCTAGAGCCGCCGACGGACAGGGGATCTATGGCTACACCTTC
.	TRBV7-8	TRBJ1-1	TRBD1	CASSFGQGVVQTEAFF	TGTGCCAGCAGCTTTGGACAGGGGGTGGTACAGACTGAAGCTTTCTTT
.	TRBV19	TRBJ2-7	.	CASSFDLGAGNDEQYF	TGTGCCAGTAGTTTTGACCTGGGGGCAGGGAATGACGAGCAGTACTTC
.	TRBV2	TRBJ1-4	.	CASSPLRGTNEKLFF	TGTGCCAGCAGCCCGCTCCGGGGAACTAATGAAAAACTGTTTTTT
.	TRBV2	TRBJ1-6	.	CASSAGPFNSPLHF	TGTGCCAGCAGTGCCGGACCCTTTAATTCACCCCTCCACTTT
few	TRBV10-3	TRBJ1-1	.	CAIREAGPVNTEAFF	TGTGCCATCAGGGAGGCAGGGCCTGTTAACACTGAAGCTTTCTTT
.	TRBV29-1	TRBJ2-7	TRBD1	CSAGDRATYEQYF	TGCAGCGCTGGGGACAGGGCGACCTACGAGCAGTACTTC
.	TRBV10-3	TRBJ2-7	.	CAISKDGYEQYF	TGTGCCATCAGTAAAGACGGCTACGAGCAGTACTTC
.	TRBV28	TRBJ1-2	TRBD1	CAVLRQGDYGYTF	TGTGCCGTTCTCCGACAGGGCGACTATGGCTACACCTTC
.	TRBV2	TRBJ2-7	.	CASRYGSYEQYF	TGTGCCAGCAGGTACGGCTCCTACGAGCAGTACTTC
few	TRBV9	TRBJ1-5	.	CASSQPQHF	TGTGCCAGCAGCCAGCCCCAGCATTTT
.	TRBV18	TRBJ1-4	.	CASSPNSGSNEKLFF	TGTGCCAGCTCACCGAACAGCGGAAGTAATGAAAAACTGTTTTTT